Included here is one T cell receptor beta chain sequence, with context. This sample was included in a study of CD8 T cells in Susac syndrome. RNA totalling about 0.5 to 1 ug underwent reverse transcription with random hexamers. TCRdb re-analysed the immunoSEQ multiplex PCR reads in MiXCR, keeping a single row per CDR3 protein. The sample has about 200,000 distinct CDR3 sequences, 95% seen once; the top ten hold 0.1%. The CDR3 is 15 residues long. CDR1 is SGHTA and CDR2 is FQGTGA in the germline V gene. V lost 1 base, J lost 2 bases, and 11 bases lay in between. Sequencing was done on a sample of CD4+ T cells from PBMCs. The clonotype comes from a human donor in good health. The gene calls are TRBV7-3 and TRBJ2-5; D is possibly TRBD1 (6 bases). The CDR3 spells CASSLKGGPQETQYF. DNA of the CDR3: TGTGCCAGCAGCTTAAAAGGGGGACCTCAAGAGACCCAGTACTTC.